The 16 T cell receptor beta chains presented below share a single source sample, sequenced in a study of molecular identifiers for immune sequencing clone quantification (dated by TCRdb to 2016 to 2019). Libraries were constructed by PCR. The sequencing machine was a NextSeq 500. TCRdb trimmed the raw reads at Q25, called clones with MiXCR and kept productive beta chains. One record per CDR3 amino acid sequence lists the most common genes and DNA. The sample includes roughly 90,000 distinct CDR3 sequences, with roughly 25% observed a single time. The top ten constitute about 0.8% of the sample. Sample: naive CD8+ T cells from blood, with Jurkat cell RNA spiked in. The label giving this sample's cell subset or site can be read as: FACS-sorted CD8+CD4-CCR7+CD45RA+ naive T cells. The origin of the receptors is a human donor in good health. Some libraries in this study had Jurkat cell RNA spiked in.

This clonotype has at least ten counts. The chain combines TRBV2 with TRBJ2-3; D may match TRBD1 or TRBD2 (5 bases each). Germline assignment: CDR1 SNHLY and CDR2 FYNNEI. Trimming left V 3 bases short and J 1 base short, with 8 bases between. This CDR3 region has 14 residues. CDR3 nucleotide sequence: TGTGCCAGCAGTGACGGGGCGCGCACAGATACGCAGTATTTT. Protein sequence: CASSDGARTDTQYF.

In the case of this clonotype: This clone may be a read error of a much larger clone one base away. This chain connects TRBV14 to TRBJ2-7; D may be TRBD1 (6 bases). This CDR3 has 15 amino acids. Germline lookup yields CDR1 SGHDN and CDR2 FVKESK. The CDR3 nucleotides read TGTGCCAGCAGCCAAGCAGGGACAAGCTCCTGCGAGCAGTACTTC. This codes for CASSQAGTSSCEQYF.

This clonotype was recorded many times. For the CDR3, the DNA is TGTGCCAGCAGCGGCCGCATTAATGAAAAACTGTTTTTT. This codes for CASSGRINEKLFF. This rearrangement joins TRBV11-2 to TRBJ1-4; D unclear. CDR1 is SGHAT and CDR2 is FQNNGV in the germline V gene. The CDR3 is made up of 13 amino acids. The ends were cut back, 5 bases at V and 4 bases at J, with 8 bases in the middle.

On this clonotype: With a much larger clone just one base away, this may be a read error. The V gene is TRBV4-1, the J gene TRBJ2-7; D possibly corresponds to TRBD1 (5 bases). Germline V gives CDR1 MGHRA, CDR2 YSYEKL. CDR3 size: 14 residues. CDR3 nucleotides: TGCGCCAGCAGCCAAGAACCCGACAGCTACGCGCAGTACTTC. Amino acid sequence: CASSQEPDSYAQYF.

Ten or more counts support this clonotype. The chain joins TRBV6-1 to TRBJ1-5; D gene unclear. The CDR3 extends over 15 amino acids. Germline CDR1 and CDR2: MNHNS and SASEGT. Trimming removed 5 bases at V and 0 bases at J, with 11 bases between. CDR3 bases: TGTGCCAGCAGTACCCGGTTGGATAGCAATCAGCCCCAGCATTTT. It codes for CASSTRLDSNQPQHF.

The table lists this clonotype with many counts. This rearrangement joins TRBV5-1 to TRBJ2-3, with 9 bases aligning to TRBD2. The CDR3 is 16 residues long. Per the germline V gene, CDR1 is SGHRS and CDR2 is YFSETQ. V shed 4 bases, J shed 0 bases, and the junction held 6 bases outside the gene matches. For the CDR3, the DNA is TGCGCCAGCAGCGAGGCGACTAGCGGAAGCACAGATACGCAGTATTTT. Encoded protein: CASSEATSGSTDTQYF.

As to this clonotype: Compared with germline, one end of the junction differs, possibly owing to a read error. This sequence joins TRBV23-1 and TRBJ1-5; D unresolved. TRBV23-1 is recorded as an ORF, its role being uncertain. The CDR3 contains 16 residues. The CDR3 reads CAGSQSPVPGNQPQHF. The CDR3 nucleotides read TGCGCCGGCAGTCAATCTCCGGTTCCGGGCAATCAGCCCCAGCATTTC.

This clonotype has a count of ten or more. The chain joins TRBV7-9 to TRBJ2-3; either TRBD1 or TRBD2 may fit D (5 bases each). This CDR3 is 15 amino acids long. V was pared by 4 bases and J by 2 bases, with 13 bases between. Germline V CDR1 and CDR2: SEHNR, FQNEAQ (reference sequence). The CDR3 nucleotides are TGTGCCAGCAGCTCATCTCTAGGGACCACAGATACGCAGTATTTT. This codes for CASSSSLGTTDTQYF.

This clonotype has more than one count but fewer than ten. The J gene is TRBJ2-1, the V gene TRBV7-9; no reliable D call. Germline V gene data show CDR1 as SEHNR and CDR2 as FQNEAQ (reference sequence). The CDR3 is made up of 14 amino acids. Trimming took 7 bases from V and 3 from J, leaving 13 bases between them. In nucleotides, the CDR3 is TGTGCCAGCACTAACGGGCGGATCTACAATGAGCAGTTCTTC. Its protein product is CASTNGRIYNEQFF.

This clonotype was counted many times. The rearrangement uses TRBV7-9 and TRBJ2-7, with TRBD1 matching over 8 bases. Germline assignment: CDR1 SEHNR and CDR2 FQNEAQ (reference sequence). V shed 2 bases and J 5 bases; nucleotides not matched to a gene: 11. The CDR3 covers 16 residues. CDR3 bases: TGTGCCAGCAGCTTACCTCCGGGACAGGCCCTCCACGAGCAGTACTTC. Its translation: CASSLPPGQALHEQYF.

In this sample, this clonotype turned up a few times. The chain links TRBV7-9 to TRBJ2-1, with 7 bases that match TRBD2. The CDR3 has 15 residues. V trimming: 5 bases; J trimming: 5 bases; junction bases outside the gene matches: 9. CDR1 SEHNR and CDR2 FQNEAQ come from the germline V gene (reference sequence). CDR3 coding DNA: TGTGCCAGCAGCCCCGCCGGGACTAATAACAATGAGCAGTTCTTC. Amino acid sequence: CASSPAGTNNNEQFF.

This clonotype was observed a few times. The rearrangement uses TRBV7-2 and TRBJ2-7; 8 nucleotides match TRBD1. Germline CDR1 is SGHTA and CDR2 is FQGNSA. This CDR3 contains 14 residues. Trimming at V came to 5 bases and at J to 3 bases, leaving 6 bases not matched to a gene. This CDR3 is CASSPGTGLYEQYF. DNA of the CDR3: TGTGCCAGCAGCCCAGGGACAGGACTCTACGAGCAGTACTTC.

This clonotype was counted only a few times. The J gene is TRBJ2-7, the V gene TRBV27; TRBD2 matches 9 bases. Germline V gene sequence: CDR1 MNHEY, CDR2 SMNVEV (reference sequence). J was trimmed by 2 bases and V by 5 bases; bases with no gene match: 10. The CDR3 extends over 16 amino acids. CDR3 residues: CASSDTTGLATYEQYF. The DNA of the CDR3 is TGTGCCAGCAGTGATACCACGGGACTAGCAACCTACGAGCAGTACTTC.

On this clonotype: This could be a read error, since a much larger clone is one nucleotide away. The CDR3 here is CANSLDHDSGTSTDTQYF. The DNA for the CDR3 is TGTGCCAACAGTTTAGACCACGATTCCGGGACTAGCACAGATACGCAGTATTTT. The gene calls are TRBV28 and TRBJ2-3; a possible D gene is TRBD2 (6 bases). The CDR3 runs to 18 residues. Germline CDR1 is MDHEN and CDR2 is SYDVKM.

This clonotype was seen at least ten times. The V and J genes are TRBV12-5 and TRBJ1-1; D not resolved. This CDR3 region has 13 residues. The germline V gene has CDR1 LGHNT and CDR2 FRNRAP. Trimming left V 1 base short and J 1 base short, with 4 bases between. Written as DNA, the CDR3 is TGTGCTAGTGGTTTGGCCTGGAACACTGAAGCTTTCTTT. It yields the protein CASGLAWNTEAFF.

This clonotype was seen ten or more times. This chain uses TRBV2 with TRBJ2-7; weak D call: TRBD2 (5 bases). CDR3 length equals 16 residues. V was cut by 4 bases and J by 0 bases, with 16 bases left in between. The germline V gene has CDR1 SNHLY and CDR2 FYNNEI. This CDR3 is CASSGLVGETSYEQYF. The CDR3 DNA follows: TGTGCCAGCAGTGGCCTTGTTGGGGAGACCTCCTACGAGCAGTACTTC.